This T cell receptor (beta chain) was found in a study of beta chain features in type 1 diabetes. Background on the study: Sorted cells examined across all samples numbered 85 million to 130 million. Study outcomes and limitations: Shortening of TCRB CDR3s, moderate but significant, appeared in all four CD4+ subsets of Type 1 diabetes patients.

This clone was seen only a few times. The antigen is unknown. Between the trimmed V and J ends, which lost 1 base and 0 bases, there was a span of 9 bases. Looked up from germline, CDR1 is SGHTA and CDR2 is FQGNSA. The CDR3 spans 15 residues. Expressed TCRB transcripts were sequenced because the entire RNA isolate underwent reverse transcription. The average read count of naive, central memory and regulatory T cell samples was approximately 3.5 million. Measured with immunoSEQ multiplex PCR; TCRdb has only the in-frame clones, and not every one. The profile shows tens of thousands of clones, about three fifths of them singletons.

The sequencing sample was made of Tregs from blood. This TCR came from a woman under 30 in good health. This chain links TRBV7-2 with TRBJ1-1; D perhaps matches TRBD1 (5 bases). This CDR3 is CASSLVGGVNTEAFF. For the CDR3, the DNA is TGTGCCAGCAGCTTAGTGGGGGGGGTGAACACTGAAGCTTTCTTT.